This TCR beta chain was identified in a study of T-cell reconstitution after alpha-beta-depleted transplantation in children. Per the germline V gene, CDR1 is LGHNA and CDR2 is YSLEER. Trimming removed 2 bases at V and 3 bases at J, with 6 bases between. The CDR3 has 13 residues. As it was prepared, the TCRbeta library received unique molecular identifiers. TCRdb reanalysed the PCR reads using MiXCR and keeps one entry per CDR3 protein. Among around 600,000 distinct CDR3 sequences, approximately 17% were seen once, and the ten largest hold about 1.1%. The clonotype originates from a human donor who donated a stem cell graft to a child with acute myeloid leukemia. The chain uses TRBV4-3 and TRBJ2-3; no firm D call. This specimen was PBMCs from the stem cell graft donor, taken from the stem cell graft. As DNA, the CDR3 is TGCGCCAGCAGCCAATCCGGGACAGATACGCAGTATTTT. It specifies CASSQSGTDTQYF.